Below are 32 T cell receptor beta chains sequenced from a single sample in a study of cytomegalovirus exposure and HLA in healthy donors. Primers included in the PCR were 60 Vbeta and 13 Jbeta primers. TCRdb's copy holds only in-frame clones and misses some; the assay was immunoSEQ multiplex PCR. The sample holds roughly 100,000 clones, over 75% seen once. The sequenced sample was PBMCs. The receptors stem from a man aged 25 to 40 in good health and CMV-seropositive.

The chain links TRBV19 to TRBJ2-7; perhaps TRBD2 as D (6 bases). The length of the CDR3 is 16 residues. In germline, CDR1 is LNHDA, CDR2 SQIVND (reference sequence). V shed 1 base and J shed 3 bases, with 16 bases lying between them. The CDR3 nucleotides are TGTGCCAGTAGTATAGCTGGGGGAGGAGCCTTCTACGAGCAGTACTTC. It yields the protein CASSIAGGGAFYEQYF.

V is TRBV30 and J is TRBJ1-4; D ambiguous. This CDR3 has 13 residues. The V end lost 2 bases, the J end lost 8 bases, and 12 bases lay between the germline ends. The germline V gene encodes CDR1 GTSNPN and CDR2 SVGIG (reference sequence). CDR3 amino acids: CAWSFAPREKLFF. In DNA form, the CDR3 reads TGTGCCTGGAGTTTCGCACCTAGAGAAAAACTGTTTTTT.

The rearrangement links TRBV18 to TRBJ1-1; the match to TRBD1 covers 8 bases. The CDR3 extends over 16 amino acids. Germline lookup yields CDR1 KGHSH and CDR2 LQKENI. V gave up 1 base and J gave up 3 bases; unmatched junction bases: 7. The CDR3 spells CASSPRLTGADTEAFF. CDR3 nucleotide sequence: TGTGCCAGCTCACCACGCCTGACAGGGGCGGACACTGAAGCTTTCTTT.

The genes are TRBV19 and TRBJ1-5; 10 positions match TRBD1. CDR3 length equals 13 residues. The V gene end was trimmed by 11 bases and the J gene end by 2 bases; junction bases not matched to a gene: 3. The germline CDR1 and CDR2 sequences are LNHDA and SQIVND (reference sequence). CDR3 loop: CAGGQGGNQPQHF. CDR3 sequence (DNA): TGTGCCGGAGGACAGGGGGGCAATCAGCCCCAGCATTTT. Variable domain in full (rest from reference TRBV19 and TRBJ1-5): DGGITQSPKYLFRKEGQNVTLSCEQNLNHDAMYWYRQDPGQGLRLIYYSQIVNDFQKGDIAEGYSVSREKKESFPLTVTSAQKNPTAFYLCAGGQGGNQPQHFGDGTRLSIL.

The rearrangement uses TRBV19 and TRBJ1-6; weak D call: TRBD1 (6 bases). The V gene's germline CDR1 is LNHDA and CDR2 SQIVND (reference sequence). V was pared by 3 bases and J by 7 bases, with 10 bases between. The CDR3 has 14 residues. In nucleotides, the CDR3 is TGTGCCAGTAGTATTGTAACAGGGAATTCACCCCTCCACTTT. Amino acid sequence: CASSIVTGNSPLHF.

This clone turned up a few times. The chain couples TRBV6-5 to TRBJ1-2; D is unclear. CDR3 length: 13 residues. V was trimmed by 2 bases and J by 4 bases, leaving 8 bases between them. Germline CDR1 and CDR2: MNHEY and SVGAGI. This CDR3 reads CASSYGQIYGYTF. The CDR3 DNA follows: TGTGCCAGCAGTTACGGCCAGATCTATGGCTACACCTTC.

The chain recombines TRBV5-4 with TRBJ1-6, with 12 bases matching TRBD1. The CDR3 loop spans 14 amino acids. V shed 5 bases and J 8 bases; nucleotides not matched to a gene: 2. Germline V lookup: CDR1 SGHNT, CDR2 YYREEE (reference sequence). CDR3 protein: CASRGTGGHSPLHF. CDR3 in DNA: TGTGCCAGCAGAGGGACAGGGGGCCATTCACCCCTCCACTTT.

This clone showed up just a few times. The CDR3: CARSARRRNTQYF. For the CDR3, the DNA is TGTGCCAGATCGGCCCGGCGGCGGAATACGCAGTATTTT. This sequence joins TRBV19 and TRBJ2-3; D gene unclear. V lost 9 bases, J lost 7 bases, and 17 bases lay in between. Germline-derived CDR1 and CDR2 are LNHDA and SQIVND (reference sequence). The CDR3 contains 13 residues. The whole variable domain, filled in from reference TRBV19 and TRBJ2-3, reads DGGITQSPKYLFRKEGQNVTLSCEQNLNHDAMYWYRQDPGQGLRLIYYSQIVNDFQKGDIAEGYSVSREKKESFPLTVTSAQKNPTAFYLCARSARRRNTQYFGPGTRLTVL.

The chain carries TRBV4-3 and TRBJ1-2; 12 bases match TRBD1. This CDR3 region has 15 residues. CDR1 and CDR2 (germline): LGHNA, YSLEER. Trimming removed 2 bases from V and 8 bases from J; junction bases left unmatched: 6. The CDR3 bases are TGCGCCAGCAGCCAAAGGGACAGGGGGCGCGGGGGCTACACCTTC. Translation gives CASSQRDRGRGGYTF.

J is TRBJ1-1 and V is TRBV19; 7 bases fit TRBD1. The trim removed 3 bases at V and 4 bases at J, leaving 8 bases unmatched. The CDR3 length is 15 residues. Germline lookup yields CDR1 LNHDA and CDR2 SQIVND (reference sequence). DNA for the CDR3: TGTGCCAGTAGTATCGCCGACAGGGTCGGCACTGAAGCTTTCTTT. Protein sequence: CASSIADRVGTEAFF.

The CDR3 is CASRGETGLYSPLHF. The CDR3 region has the DNA TGTGCCAGCAGGGGCGAGACAGGGTTGTATTCACCCCTCCACTTT. This chain uses TRBV6-5 with TRBJ1-6; 7 nucleotides align to TRBD1. The trim removed 6 bases at V and 8 bases at J, leaving 10 bases unmatched. Germline V gives CDR1 MNHEY, CDR2 SVGAGI. The CDR3 is made up of 15 amino acids.

The CDR3, as DNA: TGTGCCAGCAGCTTCCCCGCGGGGCACTCCTACGAGCAGTACTTC. It specifies CASSFPAGHSYEQYF. The V gene is TRBV7-9, the J gene TRBJ2-7; tentatively, D is TRBD2 (6 bases). This CDR3 contains 15 residues. The V end was cut by 3 bases, the J end by 0 bases, with 12 bases between. Germline V lookup: CDR1 SEHNR, CDR2 FQNEAQ (reference sequence).

V gene TRBV6-5 combines with J gene TRBJ2-7; 10 bases are shared with TRBD1. The V segment lost 2 bases and the J segment 5 bases; nucleotides outside the gene matches: 6. Germline V CDR1 and CDR2: MNHEY, SVGAGI. The CDR3 spans 15 residues. CDR3 coding DNA: TGTGCCAGCAGTTACCTGGGACAGGGGTTCGACGAGCAGTACTTC. Amino acid sequence: CASSYLGQGFDEQYF.

The chain links TRBV5-6 to TRBJ2-3; maybe TRBD2 (5 bases). The germline gives CDR1 SGHDT, CDR2 YYEEEE. CDR3 length: 15 residues. V was shortened by 0 bases and J by 3 bases, with 11 bases between the two germline ends. The CDR3 protein is CASSLGSLATDTQYF. The CDR3 coding sequence is TGTGCCAGCAGCTTGGGATCTCTAGCAACAGATACGCAGTATTTT.

The chain uses TRBV5-4 and TRBJ2-5, with 9 bases lining up with TRBD1. The CDR3 loop spans 14 amino acids. J lost 4 bases, V lost 0 bases, and 1 base had no gene match. The germline CDR1 and CDR2 sequences are SGHNT and YYREEE (reference sequence). The chain's CDR3 is CASSLGQGGETQYF. In DNA, the CDR3 is TGTGCCAGCAGCTTGGGACAGGGGGGAGAGACCCAGTACTTC.

This clone has only one observation. The chain couples TRBV6-1 to TRBJ2-1; 11 bases are a match to TRBD2. Looked up from germline, CDR1 is MNHNS and CDR2 is SASEGT. Trimming at V came to 2 bases and at J to 14 bases, leaving 8 bases not matched to a gene. The CDR3 spans 14 residues. The CDR3 spells CASSEITHSGGEFF. CDR3 bases: TGTGCCAGCAGTGAAATCACCCATAGCGGGGGGGAGTTCTTC.

The chain combines TRBV6-5 with TRBJ2-3, with D unresolved. Trimming shortened V by 5 bases and J by 2 bases, and 11 bases separated the two germline ends. This CDR3 region has 14 residues. Germline values: CDR1 MNHEY, CDR2 SVGAGI. CDR3 nucleotide sequence: TGTGCCAGCAGTCTCCTACTAAACACAGATACGCAGTATTTT. Amino acids: CASSLLLNTDTQYF.

Concerning this clone: Distinct nucleotide sequences in the sample also encode this CDR3. This chain links TRBV5-4 with TRBJ2-2; D is uncertain. The CDR3 consists of 12 residues. Trimming left V 4 bases short and J 4 bases short, with 5 bases between. Germline values: CDR1 SGHNT, CDR2 YYREEE (reference sequence). CDR3 in DNA: TGTGCCAGCAGCCTAAGCACCGGGGAGCTGTTTTTT. Its protein product is CASSLSTGELFF.

The chain has TRBV28 and TRBJ2-7; TRBD1 aligns across 9 bases. Germline trimming cut 5 bases from V and 4 bases from J; bases unmatched to any gene: 15. Germline CDR1 and CDR2: MDHEN and SYDVKM. The CDR3 length is 17 residues. Written as DNA, the CDR3 is TGTGCCAGCAGTCCCTCCGGGCTGGGGACAGGGAATTACGAGCAGTACTTC. This translates into CASSPSGLGTGNYEQYF.

This clone was counted between two and nine times. This sequence joins TRBV6-1 and TRBJ2-1; possibly TRBD1 for D (6 bases). CDR3 length equals 14 residues. Germline CDR1 MNHNS, CDR2 SASEGT. Trimming stripped 1 base from V and 5 bases from J, with 9 bases between. The CDR3 spells CASSEGGQNNEQFF. The CDR3 DNA reads TGTGCCAGCAGTGAAGGGGGGCAAAACAATGAGCAGTTCTTC.

This rearrangement joins TRBV10-3 to TRBJ2-7; D ambiguous. The CDR3 runs to 12 residues. V was trimmed by 3 bases and J by 4 bases, leaving 7 bases between them. The V gene's germline CDR1 is ENHRY and CDR2 SYGVKD. CDR3 protein: CAISDLGYEQYF. The CDR3 nucleotides read TGTGCCATCAGTGACCTAGGTTACGAGCAGTACTTC.

V and J are TRBV13 and TRBJ2-3; 10 positions match TRBD2. The junction had 6 bases not matched to a gene; V was cut back by 5 bases and J by 4 bases. The germline gives CDR1 PRHDT, CDR2 FYEKMQ (reference sequence). The CDR3 is 15 residues long. CDR3 DNA: TGTGCCAGCAGCCCCGGGACTAGCGCGGCAGATACGCAGTATTTT. This gives the protein CASSPGTSAADTQYF. The full variable domain, completed using reference TRBV13 and TRBJ2-3, is AAGVIQSPRHLIKEKRETATLKCYPIPRHDTVYWYQQGPGQDPQFLISFYEKMQSDKGSIPDRFSAQQFSDYHSELNMSSLELGDSALYFCASSPGTSAADTQYFGPGTRLTVL.

This clone has just a few counts. This CDR3 is CASSDSSGAGGTSGRSTDTQYF. CDR3 nucleotide sequence: TGTGCCAGCAGTGACTCAAGTGGGGCAGGGGGAACTAGCGGGCGATCCACAGATACGCAGTATTTT. This chain uses TRBV6-4 with TRBJ2-3; 9 bases line up with TRBD2. The V segment lost 0 bases and the J segment 2 bases; nucleotides outside the gene matches: 21. The CDR3 totals 22 residues. Germline CDR1 is MRHNA and CDR2 is SNTAGT.

The J gene is TRBJ2-2, the V gene TRBV5-1; 9 bases fit TRBD2. Unmatched junction bases numbered 4, after V lost 4 bases and J lost 3 bases. CDR3 size: 15 residues. In germline, CDR1 is SGHRS, CDR2 YFSETQ. CDR3 sequence reads: CASSGLAGDTGELFF. The CDR3 coding sequence is TGCGCCAGCAGCGGTTTAGCGGGAGACACCGGGGAGCTGTTTTTT.

The chain is built from TRBV19 and TRBJ1-2; 8 bases line up with TRBD1. J lost 4 bases, V lost 6 bases, and 7 bases had no gene match. From germline, CDR1 is LNHDA and CDR2 SQIVND (reference sequence). The CDR3 extends over 14 amino acids. CDR3: CASSPTGGSYGYTF. CDR3 DNA: TGTGCCAGTAGCCCTACAGGGGGGAGCTATGGCTACACCTTC.

As DNA, the CDR3 is TGTGCCTGGAGGTACACAGGGTCGGGCTACACCTTC. Its protein product is CAWRYTGSGYTF. The chain carries TRBV30 and TRBJ1-2; D may be TRBD1 (6 bases). CDR1 and CDR2 from the germline V gene are GTSNPN and SVGIG (reference sequence). The V gene lost 3 bases and the J gene lost 8 bases, with 13 bases spanning the gap. This CDR3 has 12 amino acids.

The J gene is TRBJ2-5, the V gene TRBV7-2; a weak D match, TRBD2 (5 bases). The end of the DNA is better explained by TRBJ2-7, so the J call may be wrong. The CDR3 runs to 12 residues. From germline, CDR1 is SGHTA and CDR2 FQGNSA. The DNA for the CDR3 is TGTGCCAGCAGCCAGAGCGGTGACGAGCAGTACTTC. It is translated as CASSQSGDEQYF.

About this clone: At the DNA level, this CDR3 is encoded by other sequences in the same sample as well. This chain joins TRBV2 and TRBJ2-3, with 7 bases aligning to TRBD1. The CDR3 is made up of 13 amino acids. Losses at the gene ends were 4 bases for V and 3 bases for J; bases not matched to a gene: 1. Germline CDR1 reads SNHLY; CDR2 reads FYNNEI. CDR3 sequence: CASSGQGTDTQYF. The CDR3, as DNA: TGTGCCAGCAGTGGACAGGGTACAGATACGCAGTATTTT.

V gene TRBV27 combines with J gene TRBJ1-1, with a weak D call TRBD1 (5 bases). The CDR3 is made up of 11 amino acids. Germline-derived CDR1 and CDR2 are MNHEY and SMNVEV (reference sequence). V was cut by 4 bases and J by 7 bases, with 7 bases left in between. Written as DNA, the CDR3 is TGTGCCAGCAGTTGGGGGGGTGAAGCTTTCTTT. Translating it yields CASSWGGEAFF.

This clone was picked up one time. DNA of the CDR3: TGTGCCAGCAGCCCTTGGGGGGGCAGGACCTACGAGCAGTACTTC. Translating gives CASSPWGGRTYEQYF. The chain has TRBV28 and TRBJ2-7, with a possible D match to TRBD2 (7 bases). There are 15 residues in the CDR3. Trimming removed 6 bases at V and 2 bases at J, with 17 bases between. Germline CDR1 and CDR2: MDHEN and SYDVKM. Combining the CDR3 with reference TRBV28 and TRBJ2-7 gives the whole variable domain DVKVTQSSRYLVKRTGEKVFLECVQDMDHENMFWYRQDPGLGLRLIYFSYDVKMKEKGDIPEGYSVSREKKERFSLILESASTNQTSMYLCASSPWGGRTYEQYFGPGTRLTVT.

The V gene is TRBV6-4, the J gene TRBJ2-5; 8 bases match TRBD2. The CDR3 is 13 residues long. Germline V gives CDR1 MRHNA, CDR2 SNTAGT. The V gene end was trimmed by 5 bases and the J gene end by 3 bases; junction bases not matched to a gene: 2. For the CDR3, the DNA is TGTGCCAGCAGTCCGACTAGCGAAGAGACCCAGTACTTC. Translating gives CASSPTSEETQYF.

The gene calls are TRBV4-3 and TRBJ2-5, with 7 bases lining up with TRBD1. V lost 2 bases to trimming and J lost 5 bases; unmatched junction nucleotides: 8. Germline-derived CDR1 and CDR2 are LGHNA and YSLEER. The CDR3 covers 15 residues. As DNA, the CDR3 is TGCGCCAGCAGCCAAACTACAGGGGAGATGGAGACCCAGTACTTC. It specifies CASSQTTGEMETQYF.